This TCR beta chain is drawn from a study of technical replicates of blood from four donors. The protocol was immunoSEQ multiplex PCR, while the TCRdb copy is restricted to in-frame clones and leaves out a portion. The sample records approximately 49,000 clones, roughly 92% being singletons. The germline CDR1 and CDR2 sequences are SGHDT and YYEEEE. V was clipped by 3 bases and J by 5 bases, with 14 bases between them. The CDR3 is 14 residues long. The clonotype originates from a human donor in good health. Some clones in this sample may be carry-over from other donors' samples. The J gene is TRBJ2-5, the V gene TRBV5-6, with D tentatively TRBD2 (6 bases). Sequencing was carried out using PBMCs. CDR3 loop: CASSWGGTGETQYF. Written as DNA, the CDR3 is TGTGCCAGCAGCTGGGGAGGAACGGGGGAGACCCAGTACTTC.